One TCR beta chain is described in this entry. The target antigen is unknown. This sample was taken from a study of OX40 agonist ivuxolimab in advanced cancers. In the study overall: Partial responses were recorded for three patients, including one with hepatocellular carcinoma and two with cutaneous melanoma. Whole-study results and caveats: Clonal expansion was seen in CD4+ and CD8+ blood T cells by week 6 at 0.1 to 3.0 mg/kg. Expanded clones tended on average to be more numerous among CD8+ T cells than CD4+.

Measured with immunoSEQ multiplex PCR; TCRdb has only the in-frame clones, and not every one. The sample records some 75,000 clones, approximately 85% being singletons. The CDR3 has 14 amino acids. Germline V gene data show CDR1 as SGHRS and CDR2 as YFSETQ. Trimming took 5 bases from V and 7 from J; bases not matched to a gene: 8. The source material was CD4+ or CD8+ T cells sorted from blood, sampled in a trial of the OX40 agonist ivuxolimab. The receptor's source is an adult with an advanced solid tumor such as melanoma, head and neck, liver or kidney cancer. This sequence joins TRBV5-1 and TRBJ1-5, with 8 bases matching TRBD1. DNA for the CDR3: TGCGCCAGCAGACCAACTACAGGGGGACAGCCCCAGCATTTT. Encoded protein: CASRPTTGGQPQHF.